These T cell receptor beta chains were read from a single sample in a study of PD-1 blockade in classical Hodgkin lymphoma. Only in-frame clones appear in the TCRdb table, and some are missing; sequencing was by immunoSEQ multiplex PCR. The sample holds fewer than 65,000 clones; 85% to 90% are singletons and the top ten take approximately 15%. Material: peripheral blood mononuclear cells (PBMCs), obtained at baseline. The origin of the receptors is a human donor with classical Hodgkin lymphoma. Both conserved end residues are part of each CDR3. Only part of the rows carry a size: once, few, many, or a class if the clone is expanded.

V gene: TRBV6-1
clone size: .
CDR3 protein: CASSFTGSNQPQHF

V gene: TRBV10-3
clone size: .
CDR3 protein: CAISEPDVGNTEAFF

V gene: TRBV7-2
clone size: .
CDR3 protein: CASSFPRTRLAGVYDEQFF

V gene: TRBV5-6
clone size: .
CDR3 protein: CASSLGGIPLRTQYF

V gene: TRBV28
clone size: .
CDR3 protein: CASSRLAPNEQFF

V gene: TRBV2
clone size: .
CDR3 protein: CASTQEGENSPLHF

V gene: TRBV10-3
clone size: .
CDR3 protein: CAISEPTGSGNTIYF

V gene: TRBV11-2
clone size: .
CDR3 protein: CASSFVAAHNEQFF

V gene: TRBV11-1
clone size: few
CDR3 protein: CASSLALASYEQYF

V gene: TRBV30
clone size: .
CDR3 protein: CAWTEVGNSPLHF

V gene: TRBV7-9
clone size: .
CDR3 protein: CASSPTRTGRMNTEAFF

V gene: TRBV19
clone size: .
CDR3 protein: CASSLGRLLGNEQFF

V gene: TRBV19
clone size: .
CDR3 protein: CATSPGTGYGYTF

V gene: TRBV12-5
clone size: once
CDR3 protein: CASGLVARDRGVNQPQHF

V gene: TRBV11-3
clone size: once
CDR3 protein: CASSLGTGDSYEQYF

V gene: TRBV6-1
clone size: .
CDR3 protein: CASSEASLAKTQYF

V gene: TRBV7-2
clone size: .
CDR3 protein: CASSLGSPSYEQYF

V gene: TRBV6-5
clone size: .
CDR3 protein: CASKQVNTEAFF

V gene: TRBV2
clone size: .
CDR3 protein: CASDDRGAGANVLTF

V gene: TRBV7-9
clone size: .
CDR3 protein: CASSQGGNTEAFF

V gene: TRBV4-1
clone size: .
CDR3 protein: CASSQAPNSYSVGQNGYTF

V gene: TRBV19
clone size: .
CDR3 protein: CASSNLAGGTYNEQFF